The sequence of this T cell receptor (beta chain) was determined in a study of T cells after yellow fever vaccination. Germline trimming cut 5 bases from V and 11 bases from J; bases unmatched to any gene: 9. This CDR3 contains 14 residues. From the 5' RACE reads, TCRdb called clonotypes with MiXCR, one entry per CDR3 protein. Of fewer than 650,000 distinct CDR3 sequences in the sample, about a fifth were seen once. This clonotype was observed a handful of times. The chain employs TRBV12-3 or TRBV12-4 and TRBJ1-6, with 7 bases aligning to TRBD1. Sequencing was performed on PBMCs, taken approximately 20 days after the first yellow fever vaccination. The receptor comes from a man aged 18 to 30 who received the YFV17D yellow fever vaccine. CDR3 nucleotide sequence: TGTGCCAGCAGTCGATACCCCGGGACAGCACCCCTCCACTTT. Its translation: CASSRYPGTAPLHF.